These 3 T cell receptor beta chains share one sample of origin, sequenced in a study of post-analysis software for immune sequencing data. Study-wide results and caveats: In patients, about five TRBV segments were more frequent than in controls, with TRBV5-6, TRBV5-1 and TRBV20-1 among them.

What these receptors recognize is not known. Sequencing libraries made from TCR beta cDNA carried unique molecular identifiers. TCRdb reprocessed the PCR reads via MiXCR and lists one record per CDR3 protein. Of about 800,000 distinct CDR3 sequences listed, roughly 29% are singletons. Specimen: blood. These receptors were obtained from a girl under 18 with multiple sclerosis.

CDR3 sequence: CASAREGISGEQFF. In DNA, the CDR3 is TGTGCTAGTGCCCGAGAGGGCATCTCGGGCGAGCAGTTCTTC. V gene TRBV12-5 combines with J gene TRBJ2-1, with a possible D match to TRBD2 (5 bases). Germline CDR1 and CDR2: LGHNT and FRNRAP. This CDR3 is built from 14 residues. V lost 7 bases, J lost 10 bases, and 20 bases lay in between.

This clonotype has more than one count but fewer than ten. As DNA, the CDR3 is TGTGCCAGCAGTTCCGAAAATCAGCCCCAGCATTTT. Its translation is CASSSENQPQHF. This chain joins TRBV6-6 and TRBJ1-5; D not resolved. This CDR3 has 12 residues. Trimming cost V 4 bases and J 4 bases, with 5 bases left between them. In germline, CDR1 is MNHNY, CDR2 SVGAGI (reference sequence).

V and J are TRBV5-1 and TRBJ1-2; D not resolved. Germline V gives CDR1 SGHRS, CDR2 YFSETQ. The CDR3 sequence is 15 residues long. V shed 0 bases and J shed 6 bases, with 15 bases lying between them. CDR3 residues: CASSLEAQLGNGYTF. The CDR3 DNA reads TGCGCCAGCAGCTTGGAGGCCCAATTAGGGAATGGCTACACCTTC. Looking up the rest from reference TRBV5-1 and TRBJ1-2 gives the full variable domain: KAGVTQTPRYLIKTRGQQVTLSCSPISGHRSVSWYQQTPGQGLQFLFEYFSETQRNKGNFPGRFSGRQFSNSRSEMNVSTLELGDSALYLCASSLEAQLGNGYTFGSGTRLTVV.